The clone carrying this TCR beta chain showed up just a few times. This CDR3 spans 13 amino acids. V gave up 0 bases and J gave up 5 bases, with 8 bases separating them. Germline V CDR1 and CDR2: SEHNR, FQNEAQ (reference sequence). The sample originates from a study of T-cell memory formation after mild COVID-19. MiXCR, run by TCRdb on the 5' RACE reads, gives a single entry per CDR3 protein. Found here are 350,000 to 500,000 distinct CDR3 sequences, 20% to 30% of them singletons; the top ten hold 13%. The receptor was derived from an adult woman who had mild COVID-19 (a few samples of this study predate the infection). Cell type and time point are not known. The rearrangement joins TRBV7-9 to TRBJ2-7; D remains ambiguous. Material: PBMCs or a T cell subset sorted from them (not recorded which). CDR3 nucleotide sequence: TGTGCCAGCAGCTTAGCGTCTGGCCACGAGCAGTACTTC. The encoded protein is CASSLASGHEQYF.